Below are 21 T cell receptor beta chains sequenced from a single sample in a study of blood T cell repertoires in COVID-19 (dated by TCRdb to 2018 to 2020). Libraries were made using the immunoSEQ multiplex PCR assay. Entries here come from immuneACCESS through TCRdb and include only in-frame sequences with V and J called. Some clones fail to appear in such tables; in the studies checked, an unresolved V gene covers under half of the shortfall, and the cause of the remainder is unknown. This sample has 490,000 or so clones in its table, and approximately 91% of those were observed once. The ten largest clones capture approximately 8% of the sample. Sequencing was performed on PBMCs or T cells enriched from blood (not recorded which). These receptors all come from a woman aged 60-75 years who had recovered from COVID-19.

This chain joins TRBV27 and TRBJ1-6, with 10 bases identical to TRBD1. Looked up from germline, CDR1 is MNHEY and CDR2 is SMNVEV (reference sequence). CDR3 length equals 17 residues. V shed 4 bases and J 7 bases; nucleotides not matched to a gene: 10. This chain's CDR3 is CASSSPIRDRGNSPLHF. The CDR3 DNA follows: TGTGCCAGCAGTTCCCCCATCCGGGACAGGGGCAATTCACCCCTCCACTTT.

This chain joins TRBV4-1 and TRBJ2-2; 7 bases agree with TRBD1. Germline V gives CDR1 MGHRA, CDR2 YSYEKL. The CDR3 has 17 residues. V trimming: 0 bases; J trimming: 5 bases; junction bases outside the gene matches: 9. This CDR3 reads CASSQDPTGPRTGELFF. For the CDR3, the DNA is TGCGCCAGCAGCCAAGATCCGACAGGGCCCCGGACCGGGGAGCTGTTTTTT.

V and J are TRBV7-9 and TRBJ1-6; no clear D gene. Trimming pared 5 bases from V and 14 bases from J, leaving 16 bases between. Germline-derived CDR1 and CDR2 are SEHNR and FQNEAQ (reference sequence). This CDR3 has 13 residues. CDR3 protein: CASSPGLDQTLHF. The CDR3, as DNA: TGTGCCAGCAGCCCCGGACTGGACCAAACCCTCCACTTT.

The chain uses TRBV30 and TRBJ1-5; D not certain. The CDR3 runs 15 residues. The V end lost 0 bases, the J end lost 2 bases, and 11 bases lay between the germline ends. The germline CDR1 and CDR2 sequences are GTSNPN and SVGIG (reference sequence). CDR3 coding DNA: TGTGCCTGGAGTGTACGCCGGCAGGGCAATCAGCCCCAGCATTTT. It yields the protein CAWSVRRQGNQPQHF. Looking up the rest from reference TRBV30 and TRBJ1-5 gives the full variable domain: SQTIHQWPATLVQPVGSPLSLECTVEGTSNPNLYWYRQAAGRGLQLLFYSVGIGQISSEVPQNLSASRPQDRQFILSSKKLLLSDSGFYLCAWSVRRQGNQPQHFGDGTRLSIL.

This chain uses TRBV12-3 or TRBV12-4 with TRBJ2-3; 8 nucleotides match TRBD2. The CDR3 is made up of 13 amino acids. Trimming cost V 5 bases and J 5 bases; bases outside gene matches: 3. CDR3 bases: TGTGCCAGCAGTATTGCGGGAGGAGATACGCAGTATTTT. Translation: CASSIAGGDTQYF.

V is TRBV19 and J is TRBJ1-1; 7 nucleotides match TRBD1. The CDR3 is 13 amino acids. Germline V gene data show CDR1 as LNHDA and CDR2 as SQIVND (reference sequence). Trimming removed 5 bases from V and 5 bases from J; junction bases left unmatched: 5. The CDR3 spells CASSPGGWTEAFF. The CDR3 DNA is TGTGCCAGTAGTCCAGGGGGTTGGACTGAAGCTTTCTTT.

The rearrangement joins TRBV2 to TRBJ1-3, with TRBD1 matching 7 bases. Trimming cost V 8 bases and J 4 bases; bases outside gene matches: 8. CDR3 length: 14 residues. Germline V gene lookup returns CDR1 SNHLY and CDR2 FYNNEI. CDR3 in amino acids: CASVGNRGGNTIYF. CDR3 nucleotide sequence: TGTGCCAGCGTCGGGAACAGGGGAGGAAACACCATATATTTT.

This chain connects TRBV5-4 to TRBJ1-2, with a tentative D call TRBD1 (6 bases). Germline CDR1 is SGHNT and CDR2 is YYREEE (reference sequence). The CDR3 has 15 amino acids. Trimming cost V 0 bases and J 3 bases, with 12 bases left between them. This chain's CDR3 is CASSLVSGVDYGYTF. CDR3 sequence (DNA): TGTGCCAGCAGCTTGGTGTCAGGGGTTGACTATGGCTACACCTTC. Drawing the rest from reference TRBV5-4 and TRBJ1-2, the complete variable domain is ETGVTQSPTHLIKTRGQQVTLRCSSQSGHNTVSWYQQALGQGPQFIFQYYREEENGRGNFPPRFSGLQFPNYSSELNVNALELDDSALYLCASSLVSGVDYGYTFGSGTRLTVV.

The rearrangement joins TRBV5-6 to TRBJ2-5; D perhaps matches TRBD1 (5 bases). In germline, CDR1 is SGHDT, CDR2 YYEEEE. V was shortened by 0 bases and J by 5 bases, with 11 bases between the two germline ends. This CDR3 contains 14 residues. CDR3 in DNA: TGTGCCAGCAGCTTGGGCAGGGTCCAGGAGACCCAGTACTTC. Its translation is CASSLGRVQETQYF.

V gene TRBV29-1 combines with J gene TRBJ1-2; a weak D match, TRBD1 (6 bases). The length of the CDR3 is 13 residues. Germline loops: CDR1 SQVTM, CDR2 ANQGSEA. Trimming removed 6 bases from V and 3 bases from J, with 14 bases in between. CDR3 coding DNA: TGCAGCGTGGGGGCACAGGGTCACTATGGCTACACCTTC. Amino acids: CSVGAQGHYGYTF.

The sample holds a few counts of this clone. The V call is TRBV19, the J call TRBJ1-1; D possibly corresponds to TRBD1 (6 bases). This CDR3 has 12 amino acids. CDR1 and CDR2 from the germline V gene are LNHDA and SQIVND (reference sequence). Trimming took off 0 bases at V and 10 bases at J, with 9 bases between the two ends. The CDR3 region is CASSIETGRAFF. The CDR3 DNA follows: TGTGCCAGTAGTATAGAAACAGGGAGAGCTTTCTTT.

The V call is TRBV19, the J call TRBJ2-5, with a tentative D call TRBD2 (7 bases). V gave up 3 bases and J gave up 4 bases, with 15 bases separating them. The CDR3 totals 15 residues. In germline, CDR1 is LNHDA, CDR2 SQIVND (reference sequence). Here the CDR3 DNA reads TGTGCCAGTAGTATCTCGGGGGGCAGGGGAGAGACCCAGTACTTC. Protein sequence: CASSISGGRGETQYF.

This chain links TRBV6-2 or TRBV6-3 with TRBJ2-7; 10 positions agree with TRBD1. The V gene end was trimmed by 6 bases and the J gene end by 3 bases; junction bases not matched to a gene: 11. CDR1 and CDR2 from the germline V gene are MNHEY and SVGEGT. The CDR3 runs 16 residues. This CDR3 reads CASSSRGQGGIYEQYF. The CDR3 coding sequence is TGTGCCAGCAGCTCTCGTGGACAGGGGGGGATCTACGAGCAGTACTTC.

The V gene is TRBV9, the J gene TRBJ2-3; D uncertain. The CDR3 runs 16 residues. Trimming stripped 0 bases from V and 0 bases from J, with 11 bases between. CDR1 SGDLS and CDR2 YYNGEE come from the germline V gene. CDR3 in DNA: TGTGCCAGCAGCGTAGGGAACTACCTTAGCACAGATACGCAGTATTTT. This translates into CASSVGNYLSTDTQYF.

The CDR3 loop reads CASSDSHSEQFF. Written as DNA, the CDR3 is TGCGCCAGCAGCGACAGTCACAGTGAGCAGTTCTTC. V gene TRBV10-1 combines with J gene TRBJ2-1, with D possibly matching TRBD1 (5 bases). Trimming shortened V by 6 bases and J by 9 bases, and 12 bases separated the two germline ends. The germline V gene encodes CDR1 WNHNN and CDR2 SYGVQD (reference sequence). The CDR3 spans 12 residues.

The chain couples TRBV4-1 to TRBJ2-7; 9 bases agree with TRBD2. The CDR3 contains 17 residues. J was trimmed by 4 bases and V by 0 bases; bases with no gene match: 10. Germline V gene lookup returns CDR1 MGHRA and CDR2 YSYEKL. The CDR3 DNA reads TGCGCCAGCAGCCAAGATTTTCGGAGCGGGGGGCATTACGAGCAGTACGTC. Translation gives CASSQDFRSGGHYEQYV.

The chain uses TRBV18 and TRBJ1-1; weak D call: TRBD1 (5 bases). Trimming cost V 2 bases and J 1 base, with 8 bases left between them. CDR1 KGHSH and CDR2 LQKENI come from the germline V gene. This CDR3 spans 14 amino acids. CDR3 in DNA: TGTGCCAGCTCACCAGCAGGGCCGAACACTGAAGCTTTCTTT. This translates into CASSPAGPNTEAFF.

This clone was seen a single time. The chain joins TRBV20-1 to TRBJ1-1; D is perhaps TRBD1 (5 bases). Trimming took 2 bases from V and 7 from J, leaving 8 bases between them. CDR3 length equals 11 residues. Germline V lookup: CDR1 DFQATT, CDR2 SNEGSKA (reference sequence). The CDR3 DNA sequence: TGCAGTGCTAGAATAACAGGTGAAGCTTTCTTT. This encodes CSARITGEAFF.

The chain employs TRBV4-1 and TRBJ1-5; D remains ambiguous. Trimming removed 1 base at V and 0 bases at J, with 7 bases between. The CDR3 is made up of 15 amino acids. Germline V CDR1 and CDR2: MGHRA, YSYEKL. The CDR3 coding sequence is TGCGCCAGCAGCCAAGGACTTCTTAGCAATCAGCCCCAGCATTTT. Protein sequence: CASSQGLLSNQPQHF.

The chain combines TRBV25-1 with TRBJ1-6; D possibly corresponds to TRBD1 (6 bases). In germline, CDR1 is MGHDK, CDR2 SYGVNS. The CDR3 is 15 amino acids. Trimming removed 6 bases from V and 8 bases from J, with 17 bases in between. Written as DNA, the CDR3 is TGTGCCAGCAGGGGGGCAGGGTTGAATCATTCACCCCTCCACTTT. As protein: CASRGAGLNHSPLHF.

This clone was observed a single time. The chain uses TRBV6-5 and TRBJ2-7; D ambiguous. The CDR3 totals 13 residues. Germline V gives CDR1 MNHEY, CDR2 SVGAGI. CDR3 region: CASSYRVSYERYV. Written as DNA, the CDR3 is TGTGCCAGCAGTTACCGAGTCTCGTACGAGCGGTACGTC.